This T cell receptor (beta chain) was identified during a study of CD8+ T cells in alopecia areata. Study details: Disease severity was quantified as SALT score of affected scalp area.

V lost 6 bases and J lost 5, with 17 bases in between. Per germline, CDR1 SEHNR and CDR2 FQNEAQ (reference sequence). This CDR3 comprises 15 residues. The authors extracted RNA and reverse transcribed it into cDNA as the sequencing template. TCRdb's copy holds only in-frame clones and misses some; the assay was immunoSEQ multiplex PCR. The table includes more than 150,000 clones, about half detected once. This clone came up a few times. Antigen: not known. As to treatment: oral pan-JAK inhibitor, 5-10 mg twice daily. Points from the study as a whole: The study found tofacitinib significantly decreased scalp clonality and expanded CD8+ clones among the top 100. An increase in clonality over normal scalp was evident in lesional scalp, especially alopecia totalis/universalis. The presence of one nonresponder keeps the tie between baseline CD8+ expansion and response uncertain.

The chain recombines TRBV7-9 with TRBJ1-5, with a possible D match to TRBD1 (6 bases). The receptor's source is a human donor with alopecia areata. The sample here was CD8+ T cells sorted from blood, taken around week 54, from a patient treated with tofacitinib. The DNA of the CDR3 is TGTGCCAGCAGTTCGACTCGGGGGGGCGATCAGCCCCAGCATTTT. It specifies CASSSTRGGDQPQHF.